These T cell receptor beta chains were read from a single sample in a study of human T cells and chemical hapten exposure. Each CDR3 protein gets one entry after TCRdb re-called the RACE reads with MiXCR. The table has a few hundred thousand distinct CDR3 sequences, over 6% seen once; the top ten hold about 5%. Specimen: whole blood, collected in connection with sensitization to the hapten diphenylcyclopropenone (DPC). These receptors were collected from a woman between 18 and 29 years old with alopecia areata. Some clones in this sample may be carry-over from other donors' samples. CDR3s include the opening cysteine and the closing phenylalanine or tryptophan. D genes are given only for firm matches. Clone size appears in some rows only: once, few, many, or a class for an expanded clone.

clone_size,d_call,v_call,j_call,cdr3_aa,cdr3_nt
many,NA,TRBV3-1,TRBJ1-1,CASSQEKNTEAFF,TGTGCCAGCAGCCAAGAGAAGAACACTGAAGCTTTCTTT
few,TRBD1,TRBV6-5,TRBJ1-5,CASRGGTGNQPQHF,TGTGCCAGCAGGGGGGGGACAGGGAATCAGCCCCAGCATTTT
few,TRBD1,TRBV6-7,TRBJ1-4,CASSKKGAGKLFF,TGTGCCAGCAGTAAAAAGGGGGCCGGAAAACTGTTTTTT
few,NA,TRBV10-3,TRBJ2-3,CAISATDTQYF,TGTGCCATCAGTGCGACAGATACGCAGTATTTT
many,NA,TRBV20-1,TRBJ1-6,CSALRGLGSPLHF,TGCAGTGCTCTAAGGGGGTTAGGTTCACCCCTCCACTTT
NA,NA,TRBV29-1,TRBJ1-4,CSVGQNNEKLFF,TGCAGCGTTGGGCAGAATAATGAAAAACTGTTTTTT
NA,NA,TRBV6-4,TRBJ2-1,CASSGQGGPNEQFF,TGTGCCAGCAGTGGACAGGGAGGACCCAATGAGCAGTTCTTC
few,NA,TRBV20-1,TRBJ1-2,CSATEGTNYGYTF,TGCAGTGCTACGGAGGGTACTAACTATGGCTACACCTTC
many,NA,TRBV12-3/TRBV12-4,TRBJ2-3,CASSLDRDTQYF,TGTGCCAGCAGTTTAGACAGGGATACGCAGTATTTT
few,TRBD1,TRBV6-6,TRBJ2-7,CASSSSGTGGGYEQYF,TGTGCCAGCAGTTCGTCCGGGACAGGGGGCGGCTACGAGCAGTACTTC
few,NA,TRBV19,TRBJ2-1,CASSPGTSSYNEQFF,TGTGCCAGTAGTCCCGGGACAAGCTCCTACAATGAGCAGTTCTTC
NA,NA,TRBV5-1,TRBJ2-1,CASSLVLNEQFF,TGCGCCAGCAGCTTGGTCCTCAATGAGCAGTTCTTC
few,TRBD1,TRBV4-3,TRBJ1-6,CASSQDSAHRGLSYNSPLHF,TGCGCCAGCAGCCAAGATTCCGCGCACAGGGGGTTATCCTATAATTCACCCCTCCACTTT
many,TRBD1,TRBV10-3,TRBJ1-1,CAISGDREGSFF,TGTGCCATCAGTGGAGACAGGGAGGGATCTTTCTTT
NA,TRBD1,TRBV12-3/TRBV12-4,TRBJ2-7,CASSAQGDTYEQYF,TGTGCCAGCAGCGCACAGGGGGACACCTACGAGCAGTACTTC
few,TRBD1,TRBV6-6,TRBJ1-4,CASSYANRGRGTNEKLFF,TGTGCCAGCAGTTACGCTAACAGGGGGCGGGGAACTAATGAAAAACTGTTTTTT
NA,NA,TRBV18,TRBJ2-7,CASSRDGSSYEQYF,TGTGCCAGCTCACGCGACGGGAGCTCCTACGAGCAGTACTTC
many,NA,TRBV12-3/TRBV12-4,TRBJ2-3,CASSPNTDTQYF,TGTGCCAGCAGCCCAAACACAGATACGCAGTATTTT
many,NA,TRBV7-8,TRBJ1-2,CASSLHPLNGYTF,TGTGCCAGCAGCTTACACCCCCTAAATGGCTACACCTTC